This TCR beta chain was sequenced during a study of a mutant IDH1 vaccine in newly diagnosed glioma. Overall study: The first vaccination came 4-6 weeks after radiotherapy alone, or with temozolomide cycles. Receipt of radiotherapy, temozolomide, or both preceded the study, and most received both. There were roughly 62% males and approximately 38% females among treated patients, whose mean age was approximately 38 years.

TCRdb's copy holds only in-frame clones and misses some; the assay was immunoSEQ multiplex PCR. The sample yields 29,000 or so clones, about three quarters seen once. Remarks on this clone: Its antigen is unidentified.

Time point here: week 35, safety follow-up. Vaccinated patients received 300 ug of mutant IDH1 20-mer peptide per dose, with topical imiquimod. The source of this sequence is a man in his fifties with glioma. The source material was PBMCs, sampled from a glioma patient whose treatment included an IDH1 peptide vaccine.

This CDR3 is CASSPPGRTDRREKLFF. For the CDR3, the DNA is TGTGCCAGCTCACCACCGGGGAGGACTGATAGAAGGGAAAAACTGTTTTTT. The V gene is TRBV18, the J gene TRBJ1-4; no firm D call. The CDR3 extends over 17 amino acids. Per germline, CDR1 KGHSH and CDR2 LQKENI. Trimming shortened V by 0 bases and J by 8 bases, and 19 bases separated the two germline ends. Full variable domain (rest looked up from reference TRBV18 and TRBJ1-4): NAGVMQNPRHLVRRRGQEARLRCSPMKGHSHVYWYRQLPEEGLKFMVYLQKENIIDESGMPKERFSAEFPKEGPSILRIQQVVRGDSAAYFCASSPPGRTDRREKLFFGSGTQLSVL.